This T cell receptor (beta chain) comes out of a study of T cell responses to AZD1222 COVID-19 vaccine (dated by TCRdb to the early 2020s). Describing the broader study: AZD1222 recipients given second doses at about 4 weeks or at about 12 weeks were pooled, since spike-specific TCR depth and breadth were not found to differ between the two schedules. Trial participants were enrolled by age into 18-55, 56-69 and 70-plus year subgroups, with roughly 160, 29 and 62 TCR-sequenced participants respectively. TCR sequencing covered fewer than 250 trial participants: around 210 given two doses of AZD1222 and 26 given two doses of MenACWY control vaccine. The paper's findings and limits, for the study overall: Because no day 14 peak-response samples were available, repertoires were characterized only after the peak T cell response. Reportedly, almost half of the unique spike-specific TCRs recognized epitopes lying outside the regions that are mutated in the B.1.351 and B.1.1.7 variants. The 56-69-year group was small, and its depth increase did not reach significance, likely because of low power. Spike-specific TCR breadth and depth rose significantly after two AZD1222 doses compared with day 0 and with MenACWY recipients. CD4 TCRs associated with the vaccine covered the entire spike protein, and the dominant responses were in regions 160-218 and 743-854. Participants were mostly white British, with more females than males. The authors suggested clonal diversity may have been underestimated. Conclusions about previously exposed vaccinees are limited because only five to seven AZD1222 recipients were SARS-CoV-2 seropositive at baseline.

Explained via the paper, the time point label denotes: baseline before first vaccination. Vaccinee samples came from UK trials COV001 and COV002, including a single-blind randomized controlled phase 2/3 trial of AZD1222 (ChAdOx1 nCoV-19) in healthy adults. Trial participant PBMC samples were collected at day 0 and day 28 after the second dose for TCRbeta chain sequencing. The CDR3 regions of human TCRbeta chains were analyzed by immunosequencing. In the paper's pipeline: TCRs in the repertoires were matched against a reference library of SARS-CoV-2-specific TCRs that had been generated with the MIRA antigen-specificity platform. Breadth was defined as the fraction of unique TCRs that were SARS-CoV-2-associated. Depth was defined as the fraction of total T cells that were SARS-CoV-2-associated. Using the MIRA data, each spike-specific TCR was mapped to the spike region that the TCR reacts to and placed in a CD4 or CD8 class. Log10-transformed breadth and depth values were compared by one-way ANOVA with Sidak's multiple comparisons tests. TCRdb limited this immuneACCESS table to in-frame rearrangements with V and J called. A share of clones is missing; checked studies link under half to unresolved V genes, and the rest is unexplained. V and J calls and clone size follow that table, whereas D and trimming were derived from the DNA. The sample table holds 150,000 to 200,000 clones, of which roughly 87% were seen once. The ten largest account for less than 3% of the sample.

For this clone: Its antigen remains unidentified. The sample holds no much larger clone one base away, and base qualities are not on file.

CDR1 and CDR2 were assigned from the germline V gene (reference sequence) as LGHDT and YNNKEL. The germline V end is reduced by 7 bases and the J end by 1 base; junction bases left unmatched: 4. Reading from cysteine to phenylalanine, the CDR3 counts 14 amino acids. Kept here is only the CDR3 DNA, which spans 42 bases and is read in frame from base 1. The TCR comes from an adult in good health. The specimen was peripheral blood, collected on day 0 of AZD1222 vaccination. The chain links TRBV3-1 (or the pseudogene TRBV3-2) with TRBJ2-3; 8 central bases correspond to TRBD2. The DNA sequence is TGTGCCAGCAAAACTAGCGGACGCACAGATACGCAGTATTTT. This encodes CASKTSGRTDTQYF.